This T cell receptor (beta chain) is drawn from a study of shared clonotypes between healthy human individuals. Here immunoSEQ multiplex PCR was the method, and the copy in TCRdb shows in-frame clones only, minus some. The sample consists of about a million clones, about 77% of them appearing once. This CDR3 has 16 amino acids. Germline loops: CDR1 SNHLY, CDR2 FYNNEI. Losses at the gene ends were 4 bases for V and 3 bases for J; bases not matched to a gene: 8. The chain joins TRBV2 to TRBJ1-5; 8 bases line up with TRBD1. Sequencing was performed on memory CD4+ T cells sorted from blood. Regarding subset: CD45RA-negative fraction. The sequence was collected from a man in his late teens or twenties in good health. CDR3 nucleotides: TGTGCCAGCAGTGCCCTAGCAGGGGGCGACAATCAGCCCCAGCATTTT. As protein: CASSALAGGDNQPQHF.